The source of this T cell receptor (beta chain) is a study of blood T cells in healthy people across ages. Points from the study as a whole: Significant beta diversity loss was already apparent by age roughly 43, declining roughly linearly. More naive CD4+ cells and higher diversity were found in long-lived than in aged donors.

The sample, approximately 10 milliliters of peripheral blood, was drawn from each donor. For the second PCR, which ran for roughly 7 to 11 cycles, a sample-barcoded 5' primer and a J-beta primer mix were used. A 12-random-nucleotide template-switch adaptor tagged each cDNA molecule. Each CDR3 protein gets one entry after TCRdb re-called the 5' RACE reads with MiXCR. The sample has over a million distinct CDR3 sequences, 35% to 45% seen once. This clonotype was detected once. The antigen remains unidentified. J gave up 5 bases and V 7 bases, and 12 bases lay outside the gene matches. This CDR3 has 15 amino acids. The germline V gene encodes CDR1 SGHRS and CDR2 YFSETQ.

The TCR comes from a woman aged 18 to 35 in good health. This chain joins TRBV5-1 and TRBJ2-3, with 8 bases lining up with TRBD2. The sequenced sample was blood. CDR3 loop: CASGRKSGRGDTQYF. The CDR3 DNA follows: TGCGCCAGCGGAAGGAAGAGCGGGAGAGGAGATACGCAGTATTTT.